Listed below are T cell receptor beta chains from one sample, sequenced in a study of blood T cell repertoires in COVID-19. TCRdb's table, derived via immunoSEQ multiplex PCR, lists solely in-frame clones and lacks some. The sample shows under 300,000 clones, approximately 90% of them seen only once. Sequencing used peripheral blood. The origin of the receptors is a woman between 40 and 55 years old with acute or convalescent COVID-19. CDR3s include the opening cysteine and the closing phenylalanine or tryptophan. D genes are given only for firm matches. A clone size is listed for some rows: how often the clone was seen (once, few, many), or a class if it is expanded.

TRBJ2-1	.	TRBV7-9	TRBD2	TGTGCCAGCAGCTTAGGGGTTGGTAGCGGGGGCGGAAATGAGCAGTTCTTC	CASSLGVGSGGGNEQFF
TRBJ1-2	.	TRBV29-1	.	TGCAGCGTTGGAAGGGCGGGAAACTATGGCTACACCTTC	CSVGRAGNYGYTF
TRBJ1-3	.	TRBV4-1	TRBD1	TGCGCCAGCAGCCAGACAGGGACAGGGAGTTACGTTGGAAACACCATATATTTT	CASSQTGTGSYVGNTIYF
TRBJ1-2	.	TRBV5-4	.	TGTGCCAGCAGCTTAGTCGGGACTAACTATGGCTACACCTTC	CASSLVGTNYGYTF
TRBJ1-2	once	TRBV11-2	.	TGTGCCAGCAGCTTATCCTTACGCGGAGCCTACTATGGCTACACCTTC	CASSLSLRGAYYGYTF
TRBJ2-5	.	TRBV9	TRBD2	TGTGCCAGCAGCGCATCTAGCGGGGGGGCCGTCTTCCAAGAGACCCAGTACTTC	CASSASSGGAVFQETQYF
TRBJ1-2	.	TRBV7-3	.	TGTGCCAGCAGCTTATCGGGGGGCTATGGCTACACCTTC	CASSLSGGYGYTF
TRBJ1-6	.	TRBV27	TRBD1	TGTGCCAGCAATGATCTTAGCAGGGGGCTTGGGTCACCCCTCCACTTT	CASNDLSRGLGSPLHF
TRBJ1-2	.	TRBV5-6	.	TGTGCCAGCAGCCCCCTAGGGGTGTATGGCTACACCTTC	CASSPLGVYGYTF
TRBJ1-1	.	TRBV5-1	TRBD1	TGCGCCAGCAGCGAAGGACAGGGGAACACTGAAGCTTTCTTT	CASSEGQGNTEAFF
TRBJ1-3	.	TRBV2	TRBD1	TGTGCCAGCAGCGGAGACAGGGGGGGAGGAAACACCATATATTTT	CASSGDRGGGNTIYF
TRBJ1-3	once	TRBV5-1	.	TGCGCCAGCAGAGGGAGCTCTGGAAACACCATATATTTT	CASRGSSGNTIYF
TRBJ1-5	.	TRBV30	.	TGTGCCTGGAGTGTTTTGGGGGCAATCAATCAGCCCCAGCATTTT	CAWSVLGAINQPQHF
TRBJ2-5	.	TRBV7-9	TRBD1	TGTGCCAGCAGCTGGGGACAGGGGGCCCGAGAGACCCAGTACTTC	CASSWGQGARETQYF
TRBJ1-2	.	TRBV12-3/TRBV12-4	TRBD1	TGTGCCAGCAGTCCGGACAGGTCTTATGGCTACACCTTC	CASSPDRSYGYTF
TRBJ1-1	.	TRBV6-1	.	TGTGCCAGCAGAAAAGGGGTGAACACTGAAGCTTTCTTT	CASRKGVNTEAFF
TRBJ2-1	.	TRBV7-3	.	TGTGCCAGCAGCTCCAGGCCAACTGTCAACTCCTACAATGAGCAGTTCTTC	CASSSRPTVNSYNEQFF
TRBJ1-2	.	TRBV1	.	TGCACCAGCAGCCAGGGGAGGGACAGGTACTATGGCTACACCTTC	CTSSQGRDRYYGYTF
TRBJ1-5	.	TRBV30	.	TGTGCCTGGCGGGGGGCTGGACAGCCCCAGCATTTT	CAWRGAGQPQHF
TRBJ1-2	.	TRBV25-1	.	TGTGCCAGCAGTGAACATCGGGGGGTCCCCGATGGCTACACCTTC	CASSEHRGVPDGYTF
TRBJ1-1	.	TRBV11-2	.	TGTGCCAGCAGCACACAGGGAGGGCCGGGCACTGAAGCTTTCTTT	CASSTQGGPGTEAFF
TRBJ1-2	.	TRBV7-2	.	TGTGCCAGCAGCAAATATGGACAGCACTATGGCTACACCTTC	CASSKYGQHYGYTF
TRBJ1-1	.	TRBV7-2	.	TGTGCCAGCAGCTTACATTTGGGGGGGACTGAAGCTTTCTTT	CASSLHLGGTEAFF
TRBJ2-1	.	TRBV5-1	TRBD2	TGCGCCAGCAGCTTGAGCCTAGCGGGGGCCCGAATCTCCTACAATGAGCAGTTCTTC	CASSLSLAGARISYNEQFF
TRBJ1-2	.	TRBV29-1	.	TGCAGCGTTGAGGGGGGGCGCGGCTACACCTTC	CSVEGGRGYTF
TRBJ2-2	.	TRBV2	TRBD1	TGTGCCAGCAGTGCCCGGACAGGGGTGGTCGGGGAGCTGTTTTTT	CASSARTGVVGELFF
TRBJ1-6	once	TRBV27	.	TGTGCCAGCAGTTTTAACAGTCATCATTCACCCCTCCACTTT	CASSFNSHHSPLHF
TRBJ1-5	.	TRBV12-3/TRBV12-4	.	TGTGCCAGCAGTTTGGCTGGCAATCAGCCCCAGCATTTT	CASSLAGNQPQHF
TRBJ1-1	.	TRBV4-1	.	TGCGCCAGCAGCCCTCTGGCAGGGATGAACACTGAAGCTTTCTTT	CASSPLAGMNTEAFF
TRBJ2-1	.	TRBV5-4	TRBD2	TGTGCCAGCACCGGGTGGACTAGCGGGGGCCAGTACAATGAGCAGTTCTTC	CASTGWTSGGQYNEQFF
TRBJ1-1	.	TRBV14	TRBD1	TGTGCCAGCCGGGACAGGGCGCGGAACACTGAAGCTTTCTTT	CASRDRARNTEAFF
TRBJ2-3	.	TRBV30	TRBD2	TGTGCCTGGACTAGCGGGGGCACAGATACGCAGTATTTT	CAWTSGGTDTQYF
TRBJ1-5	.	TRBV18	.	TGTGCCAGCTCACCCTTCAAGACAGGACCTAATCAGCCCCAGCATTTT	CASSPFKTGPNQPQHF
TRBJ2-5	.	TRBV30	.	TGTGCCTGGACCCCAGGTGGGGAGACCCAGTACTTC	CAWTPGGETQYF
TRBJ1-3	.	TRBV9	TRBD1	TGTGCCAGCAGCATCCGGACAGGGATTGCGAACACCATATATTTT	CASSIRTGIANTIYF
TRBJ1-2	once	TRBV10-3	.	TGTGCCATCAGCGATTCACAGGGTGGGGATGGCTACACCTTC	CAISDSQGGDGYTF
TRBJ2-5	.	TRBV5-1	TRBD1	TGCGCCAGCAGCTTAACACCAGCCGGGACAGCCAGAGAGACCCAGTACTTC	CASSLTPAGTARETQYF
TRBJ1-2	.	TRBV5-1	TRBD1	TGCGCCAGCAGCTTGACAGGGGGCTCGAGTGGCTACACCTTC	CASSLTGGSSGYTF
TRBJ1-2	.	TRBV7-9	.	TGTGCCAGCAGCCGCTCCGGGGGTGGCTACACCTTC	CASSRSGGGYTF
TRBJ2-3	.	TRBV5-4	TRBD1	TGTGCCAGCAGCTTGGAAACAGGGGGGATAGATACGCAGTATTTT	CASSLETGGIDTQYF
TRBJ1-1	once	TRBV2	.	TGTGCCAGCAGTGTAACAGTCTCTGAAGCTTTCTTT	CASSVTVSEAFF
TRBJ2-2	.	TRBV5-4	.	TGTGCCAGCAGCCCCAAAGAGCTTGGGCGGGGGAACACCGGGGAGCTGTTTTTT	CASSPKELGRGNTGELFF
TRBJ2-5	.	TRBV25-1	.	TGTGCCAGCAGTGAATCCCAGGGGCAAGAGACCCAGTACTTC	CASSESQGQETQYF
TRBJ1-1	few	TRBV5-1	.	TGCGCCAGCAGCTCGACAGGTAACACTGAAGCTTTCTTT	CASSSTGNTEAFF
TRBJ1-6	.	TRBV6-6	.	TGTGCCAGCACCGTCCAGGGTTCACCCCTCCACTTT	CASTVQGSPLHF
TRBJ1-5	.	TRBV2	TRBD1	TGTGCCGGTTCGACAGGGGCTGGTAGTCAGCCCCAGCATTTT	CAGSTGAGSQPQHF
TRBJ1-1	.	TRBV11-2	TRBD1	TGTGCCAGCAGCTCCCTTGACAGGGTCACTGAAGCTTTCTTT	CASSSLDRVTEAFF
TRBJ2-3	.	TRBV11-2	.	TGTGCCAGCAGCTTACGGGTCGGCACAGATACGCAGTATTTT	CASSLRVGTDTQYF
TRBJ2-1	.	TRBV19	.	TGTGCCAGTAGTATTGGGCAGGGTGGAAACAATGAGCAGTTCTTC	CASSIGQGGNNEQFF
TRBJ1-3	.	TRBV5-1	.	TGCGCCAGCAGGTATGCGCCCGAGTCCGGAAACACCATATATTTT	CASRYAPESGNTIYF
TRBJ1-6	many	TRBV5-8	.	TGTGCCAGCAGCTTGGGACAGAGAAATTCACCCCTCCACTTT	CASSLGQRNSPLHF
TRBJ2-2	.	TRBV3-1/TRBV3-2	.	TGTGCCAGCAGCCAAGATGGGAGAGGGTACACCGGGGAGCTGTTTTTT	CASSQDGRGYTGELFF
TRBJ2-1	.	TRBV3-1/TRBV3-2	TRBD2	TGTGCCAGCAGCCTTCGGGGGGGCCAATATGAGCAGTTCTTC	CASSLRGGQYEQFF
TRBJ2-5	.	TRBV4-1	TRBD1	TGCGCCAGCAGCCAAGAAGGTATCGACAGGGGCGTCGAGGGGACCCAGTACTTC	CASSQEGIDRGVEGTQYF
TRBJ2-5	.	TRBV7-2	.	TGTGCCAGCAGCTTACGAAGACACGTGGGGCGGAGGGGCGAGACCCAGTACTTC	CASSLRRHVGRRGETQYF
TRBJ1-5	.	TRBV27	.	TGTGCCAGCAGTTTATCCCCCGGGTTTTTTTTGGCCCAGCATTTT	CASSLSPGFFLAQHF
TRBJ1-2	.	TRBV30	.	TGTGCCGCACGCACGACAGGAACCTATGGCTACACCTTC	CAARTTGTYGYTF
TRBJ2-1	.	TRBV28	TRBD2	TGTGCCAGCAGTTCGGCTAGCGGGGGGGGAAAAGGATTTAATGAGCAGTTCTTC	CASSSASGGGKGFNEQFF
TRBJ1-2	.	TRBV18	.	TGTGCCAGCTCACCAGGGGGCGACTATGGCTACACCTTC	CASSPGGDYGYTF